This T cell receptor beta chain derives from a study of T-cell memory formation after mild COVID-19. Whole-study context: The two donors had largely donor-specific TCR clusters.

Study-wide points: The authors did not confirm SARS-CoV-2 specificity of second-wave clones peaking day 37. Among clones contracting day 15 to 85, CD4/CD8 was balanced, whereas later expanders leaned CD4+.

This clonotype was found a few times. Its antigen is currently unknown. cDNA libraries for TCR alpha and TCR beta, carrying sample barcodes and UMIs, came from 5'RACE with constant-segment primers. TCRdb re-called the 5' RACE reads with MiXCR, one entry per CDR3 protein. The table has about 150,000 distinct CDR3 sequences, more than 14% seen once. The V gene lost 6 bases and the J gene lost 0 bases, with 9 bases spanning the gap. This CDR3 has 13 residues. The J gene is TRBJ2-7, the V gene TRBV12-3 or TRBV12-4; a possible D gene is TRBD2 (5 bases). Sample: PBMCs or a T cell subset sorted from them (not recorded which). The source of this sequence is an adult woman who had mild COVID-19 (a few samples of this study predate the infection). Cell type and time point are not known. This chain's CDR3 is CASRPGSSYEQYF. In DNA, the CDR3 is TGTGCCAGCAGACCGGGGAGCTCCTACGAGCAGTACTTC.